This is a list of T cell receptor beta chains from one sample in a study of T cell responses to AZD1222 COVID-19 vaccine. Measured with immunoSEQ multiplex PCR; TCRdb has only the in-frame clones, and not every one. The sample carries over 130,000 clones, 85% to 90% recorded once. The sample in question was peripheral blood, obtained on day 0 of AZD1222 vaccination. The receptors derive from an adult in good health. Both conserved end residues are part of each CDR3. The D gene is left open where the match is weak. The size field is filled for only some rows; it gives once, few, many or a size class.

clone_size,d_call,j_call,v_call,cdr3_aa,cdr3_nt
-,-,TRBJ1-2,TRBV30,CAWSSGTGIYGYTF,TGTGCCTGGTCATCCGGGACTGGGATCTATGGCTACACCTTC
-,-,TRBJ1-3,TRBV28,CASSLPGQGVTIYF,TGTGCCAGCAGTTTACCGGGACAAGGGGTCACCATATATTTT
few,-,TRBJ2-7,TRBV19,CASSISRNTYEQYF,TGTGCCAGTAGTATTTCAAGAAACACCTACGAGCAGTACTTC
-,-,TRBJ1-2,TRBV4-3,CASSQDRAAGHYGYTF,TGCGCCAGCAGCCAAGATAGAGCGGCGGGACACTATGGCTACACCTTC
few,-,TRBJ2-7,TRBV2,CATRAASSIF,TGTGCCACCCGGGCAGCCTCTTCCATCTTC
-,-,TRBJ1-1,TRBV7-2,CASSYGWAPEAFF,TGTGCCAGCAGTTACGGTTGGGCCCCTGAAGCTTTCTTT
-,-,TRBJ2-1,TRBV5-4,CASSPQGPYNEQFF,TGTGCCAGCAGCCCTCAGGGTCCCTACAATGAGCAGTTCTTC
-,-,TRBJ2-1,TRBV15,CATSEFYSYNEQFF,TGTGCCACCAGCGAATTTTACTCCTACAATGAGCAGTTCTTC
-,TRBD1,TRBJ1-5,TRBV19,CASSISGQGGSQPQHF,TGTGCCAGTAGTATTTCAGGACAGGGTGGCAGTCAGCCCCAGCATTTT
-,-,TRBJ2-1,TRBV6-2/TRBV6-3,CASSPRGGATSSYNEQFF,TGTGCCAGCAGTCCCAGGGGCGGAGCGACTAGCTCCTACAATGAGCAGTTCTTC
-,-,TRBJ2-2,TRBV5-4,CASSSGLDGGELFF,TGTGCCAGCAGCTCGGGACTCGACGGCGGGGAGCTGTTTTTT
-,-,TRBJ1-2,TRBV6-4,CASSEGRESNGYTF,TGTGCCAGCAGTGAAGGCAGGGAGTCGAATGGCTACACCTTC
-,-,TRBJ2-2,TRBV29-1,CSVGRDSPGELFF,TGCAGCGTGGGGCGGGACTCCCCCGGGGAGCTGTTTTTT
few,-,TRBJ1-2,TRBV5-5,CASSLDGELKDYTF,TGTGCCAGCAGCTTGGACGGGGAGTTGAAGGACTACACCTTC
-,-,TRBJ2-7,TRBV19,CASSFDWSYEQYF,TGTGCCAGTAGTTTTGACTGGTCCTACGAGCAGTACTTC
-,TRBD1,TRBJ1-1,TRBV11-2,CASSPPGQGARDTEAFF,TGTGCCAGCAGCCCCCCGGGGCAGGGGGCAAGAGACACTGAAGCTTTCTTT
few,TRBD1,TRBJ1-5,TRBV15,CATSRADRGNQPQHF,TGTGCCACCAGCAGGGCCGACAGGGGAAATCAGCCCCAGCATTTT
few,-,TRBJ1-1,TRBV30,CAWSRGMGDTEAFF,TGTGCCTGGAGCCGAGGAATGGGCGACACTGAAGCTTTCTTT
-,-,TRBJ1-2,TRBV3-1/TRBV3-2,CASSQDSYDPGAKANYGYTF,TGTGCCAGCAGCCAAGATTCATACGATCCGGGGGCTAAAGCTAACTATGGCTACACCTTC
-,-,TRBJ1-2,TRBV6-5,CASSYSGPPPYGYTF,TGTGCCAGCAGTTACTCGGGGCCCCCCCCTTATGGCTACACCTTC
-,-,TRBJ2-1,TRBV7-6,CASSLSGDNEQFF,TGTGCCAGCAGCTTAAGCGGTGACAATGAGCAGTTCTTC
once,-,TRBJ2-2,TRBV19,CASSPGVASTGELFF,TGTGCCAGTAGTCCCGGCGTAGCCTCCACCGGGGAGCTGTTTTTT
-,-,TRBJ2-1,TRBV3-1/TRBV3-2,CASSQDTGSPNEQFF,TGTGCCAGCAGCCAAGACACAGGGTCTCCCAATGAGCAGTTCTTC
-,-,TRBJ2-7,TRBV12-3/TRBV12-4,CASSLAGAYEQYF,TGTGCCAGCAGTTTAGCAGGCGCCTACGAGCAGTACTTC
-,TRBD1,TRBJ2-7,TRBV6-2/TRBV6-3,CASSPTGQPNVQYF,TGTGCCAGCAGTCCGACGGGACAGCCTAACGTACAGTACTTC
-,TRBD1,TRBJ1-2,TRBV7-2,CASSPPGQGNDGYTF,TGTGCCAGCAGCCCTCCGGGACAGGGGAACGATGGCTACACCTTC
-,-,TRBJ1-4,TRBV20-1,CSARSREKLFF,TGCAGTGCTAGGTCTAGGGAAAAACTGTTTTTT
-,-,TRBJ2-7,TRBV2,CASSESLYEQYF,TGTGCCAGCAGTGAATCCTTATACGAGCAGTACTTC
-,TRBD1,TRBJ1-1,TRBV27,CARGQGNTEAFF,TGTGCCCGGGGACAGGGCAACACTGAAGCTTTCTTT
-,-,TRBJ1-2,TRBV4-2,CASSPQGNTYGYTF,TGTGCCAGCAGCCCCCAGGGGAATACCTATGGCTACACCTTC
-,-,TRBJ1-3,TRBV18,CASSFPGNTIYF,TGTGCCAGCTCTTTTCCGGGAAACACCATATATTTT
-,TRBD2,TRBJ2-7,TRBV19,CASRNPGTSAFFYF,TGTGCCAGTAGAAACCCCGGGACTAGCGCCTTTTTTTACTTC
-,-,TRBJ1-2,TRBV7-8,CASSGRDINYGYTF,TGTGCCAGCAGCGGCAGGGACATTAACTATGGCTACACCTTC
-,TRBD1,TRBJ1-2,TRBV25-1,CASSPTGVQINTF,TGTGCCAGCAGTCCGACAGGGGTACAGATTAACACCTTC
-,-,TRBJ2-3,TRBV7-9,CASSLQGPADTQYF,TGTGCCAGCAGCTTACAGGGCCCGGCAGATACGCAGTATTTT
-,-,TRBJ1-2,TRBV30,CAWREFNYGYTF,TGTGCCTGGAGGGAATTTAACTATGGCTACACCTTC
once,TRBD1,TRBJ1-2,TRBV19,CASSNPGLGQGNYGYTF,TGTGCCAGTAGTAACCCGGGATTGGGACAGGGGAACTATGGCTACACCTTC
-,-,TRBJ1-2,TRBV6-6,CASSYLGSLEYGYTF,TGTGCCAGCAGTTACCTGGGCTCGCTGGAGTATGGCTACACCTTC
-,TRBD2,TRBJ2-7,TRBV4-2,CASSQLAGGPGYEQYF,TGTGCCAGCAGCCAACTAGCGGGAGGGCCTGGCTACGAGCAGTACTTC
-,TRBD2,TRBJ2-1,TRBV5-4,CASSLVSGSGNEQFF,TGTGCCAGCAGCTTGGTTAGCGGGAGCGGCAATGAGCAGTTCTTC
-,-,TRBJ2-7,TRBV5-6,CASSSRTRPAYEQYF,TGTGCCAGCAGCTCCCGGACTCGGCCGGCCTACGAGCAGTACTTC
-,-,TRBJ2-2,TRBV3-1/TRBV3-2,CASRLLGTGELFF,TGTGCCAGCAGGCTCCTAGGGACCGGGGAGCTGTTTTTT
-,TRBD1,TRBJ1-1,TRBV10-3,CAMGQGTNTEAFF,TGTGCCATGGGACAGGGGACGAACACTGAAGCTTTCTTT
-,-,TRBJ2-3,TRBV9,CASSVGSGGGTDTQYF,TGTGCCAGCAGCGTAGGATCGGGTGGAGGCACAGATACGCAGTATTTT
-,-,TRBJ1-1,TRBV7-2,CASSLWGARTEAFF,TGTGCCAGCAGCTTGTGGGGGGCGAGGACTGAAGCTTTCTTT
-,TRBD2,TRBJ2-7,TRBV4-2,CASSREWEGGYEQYF,TGTGCCAGCAGTCGTGAATGGGAGGGCGGCTACGAGCAGTACTTC
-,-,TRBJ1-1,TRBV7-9,CASLQGNTEAFF,TGTGCCAGCCTCCAGGGAAACACTGAAGCTTTCTTT
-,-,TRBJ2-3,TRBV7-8,CASSQEDTQYF,TGTGCCAGCAGCCAGGAAGATACGCAGTATTTT
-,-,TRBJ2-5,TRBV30,CALGGPGPETQYF,TGTGCCCTGGGCGGGCCGGGGCCAGAGACCCAGTACTTC
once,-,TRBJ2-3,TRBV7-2,CASSPQAGTDTQYF,TGTGCCAGCAGCCCTCAGGCGGGCACAGATACGCAGTATTTT
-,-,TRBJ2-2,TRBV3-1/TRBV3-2,CASSQDGFTGELFF,TGTGCCAGCAGCCAAGACGGGTTCACCGGGGAGCTGTTTTTT
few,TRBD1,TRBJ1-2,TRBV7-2,CASSLTGTVMMLVF,TGTGCCAGCAGCCTAACCGGGACAGTCATGATGTTGGTCTTC
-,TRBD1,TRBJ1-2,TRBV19,CASTLGQGSYGYTF,TGTGCCAGTACCCTGGGACAGGGATCCTATGGCTACACCTTC